This T cell receptor (beta chain) was sequenced for a study of shared clonotypes between healthy human individuals. This clone showed up just once. The method was immunoSEQ multiplex PCR; TCRdb's version includes in-frame clones alone and lacks a portion of them. The sample holds about 1.5 million clones, 98% seen once. There are 17 residues in the CDR3. Germline CDR1 SGHNT, CDR2 YYREEE (reference sequence). V was trimmed by 4 bases and J by 2 bases, leaving 22 bases between them. The TCR sequence derives from a man between 25 and 39 years old in good health. Sequenced: naive CD4+ T cells sorted from blood. Subset of the sample: CD45RA+ positively selected. The chain uses TRBV5-4 and TRBJ2-7; perhaps D is TRBD1 or TRBD2 (5 bases each). The CDR3 sequence: CASSPPGSAGSTYEQYF. CDR3 bases: TGTGCCAGCAGCCCCCCGGGGTCGGCAGGGAGTACCTACGAGCAGTACTTC.